This is a list of T cell receptor beta chains from one sample in a study of blood T cell repertoires in COVID-19. TCRdb's table, derived via immunoSEQ multiplex PCR, lists solely in-frame clones and lacks some. The sample shows about 62,000 clones, 70% to 90% of them seen only once. Sequences were obtained from peripheral blood. These receptors were taken from a woman at least 80 years old with acute or convalescent COVID-19. CDR3s include the opening cysteine and the closing phenylalanine or tryptophan. Each record gives: V gene, J gene, D gene, clone size, CDR3 protein, CDR3 DNA. D genes are given only for firm matches. Clone size appears in some rows only: once, few, many, or a class for an expanded clone.

>TRBV6-5|TRBJ2-1|NA|NA
CASSLPSSYNEQFF
TGTGCCAGCAGTTTACCTAGCTCCTACAATGAGCAGTTCTTC
>TRBV19|TRBJ2-1|TRBD2|NA
CASSESSGGRNEQFF
TGTGCCAGTAGTGAATCTAGCGGGGGGCGTAATGAGCAGTTCTTC
>TRBV3-1/TRBV3-2|TRBJ2-2|NA|once
CASSDSRVGELFF
TGTGCCAGCAGCGATTCCAGGGTCGGGGAGCTGTTTTTT
>TRBV5-1|TRBJ2-7|TRBD2|NA
CASSLLRASGIYEQYF
TGCGCCAGCAGCTTGCTCCGGGCTAGCGGTATTTACGAGCAGTACTTC
>TRBV30|TRBJ1-1|TRBD1|NA
CACRKTGAVTEAFF
TGTGCCTGCCGGAAAACAGGGGCTGTAACTGAAGCTTTCTTT
>TRBV5-1|TRBJ2-1|NA|NA
CASSLGNQGRGYNEQFF
TGCGCCAGCAGCTTGGGGAACCAGGGAAGGGGCTACAATGAGCAGTTCTTC
>TRBV5-5|TRBJ1-2|NA|NA
CASSLSGQEGYTF
TGTGCCAGCAGCTTGTCAGGTCAGGAAGGCTACACCTTC
>TRBV4-1|TRBJ2-7|NA|NA
CASSHGPPPIGSGSYEQYF
TGCGCCAGCAGCCACGGCCCTCCCCCGATCGGGAGCGGGTCCTACGAGCAGTACTTC
>TRBV5-1|TRBJ2-7|NA|once
CASSPTSLTYEQYF
TGCGCCAGCAGCCCGACTAGTCTCACCTACGAGCAGTACTTC
>TRBV24-1|TRBJ2-4|TRBD1|once
CATSDSGTAEKNIQYF
TGTGCCACCAGTGATTCCGGGACAGCGGAAAAAAACATTCAGTACTTC
>TRBV7-3|TRBJ2-3|NA|NA
CASSRQVTDTQYF
TGTGCCAGCAGCAGGCAGGTCACAGATACGCAGTATTTT
>TRBV4-3|TRBJ2-7|TRBD1|NA
CASSQEAGGSYEQYF
TGCGCCAGCAGCCAAGAAGCAGGGGGCTCCTACGAGCAGTACTTC
>TRBV9|TRBJ1-1|NA|NA
CASSPRAVNTEAFF
TGTGCCAGCAGCCCCAGGGCGGTGAACACTGAAGCTTTCTTT
>TRBV12-3/TRBV12-4|TRBJ2-5|TRBD1|NA
CASRNQGVETQYF
TGTGCCAGCAGGAACCAGGGGGTTGAGACCCAGTACTTC
>TRBV29-1|TRBJ2-2|TRBD1|NA
CSVDSQGASGGELFF
TGCAGCGTTGATTCACAGGGGGCGTCTGGCGGGGAGCTGTTTTTT